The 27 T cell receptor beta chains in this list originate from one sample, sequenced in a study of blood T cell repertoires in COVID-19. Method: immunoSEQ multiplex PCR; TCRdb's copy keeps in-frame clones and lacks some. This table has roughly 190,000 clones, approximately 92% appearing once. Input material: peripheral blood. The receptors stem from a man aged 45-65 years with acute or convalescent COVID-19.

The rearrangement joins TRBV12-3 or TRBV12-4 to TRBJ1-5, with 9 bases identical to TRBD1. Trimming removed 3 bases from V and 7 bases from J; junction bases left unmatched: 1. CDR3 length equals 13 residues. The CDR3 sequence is CASSLTGGQPQHF. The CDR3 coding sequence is TGTGCCAGCAGTTTGACAGGGGGACAGCCCCAGCATTTT.

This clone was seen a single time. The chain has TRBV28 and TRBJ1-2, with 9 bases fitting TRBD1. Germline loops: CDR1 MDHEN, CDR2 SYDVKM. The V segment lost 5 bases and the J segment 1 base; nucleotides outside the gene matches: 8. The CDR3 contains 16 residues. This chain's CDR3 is CASSPPQGAGNYGYTF. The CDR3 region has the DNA TGTGCCAGCAGTCCCCCACAGGGGGCTGGTAACTATGGCTACACCTTC.

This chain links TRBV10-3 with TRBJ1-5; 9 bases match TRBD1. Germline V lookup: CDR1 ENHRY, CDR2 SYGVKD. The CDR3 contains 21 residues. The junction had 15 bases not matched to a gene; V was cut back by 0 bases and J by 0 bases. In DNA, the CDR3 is TGTGCCATCAGTGAGTCACTTCTCCGGGACAGGGAAGCCAATAGCAATCAGCCCCAGCATTTT. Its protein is CAISESLLRDREANSNQPQHF.

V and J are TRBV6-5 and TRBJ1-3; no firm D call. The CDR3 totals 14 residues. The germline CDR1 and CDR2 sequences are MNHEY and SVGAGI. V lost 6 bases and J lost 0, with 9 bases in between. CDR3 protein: CASRTTVSGNTIYF. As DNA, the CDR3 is TGTGCCAGCAGGACCACAGTCTCTGGAAACACCATATATTTT.

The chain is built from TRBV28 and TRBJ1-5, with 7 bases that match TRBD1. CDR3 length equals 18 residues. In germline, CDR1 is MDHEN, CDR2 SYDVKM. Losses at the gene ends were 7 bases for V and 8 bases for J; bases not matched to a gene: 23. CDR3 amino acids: CASIRDSIRSGDSKPQHF. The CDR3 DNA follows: TGTGCCAGCATACGGGACAGCATTCGATCGGGGGACTCTAAGCCCCAGCATTTT.

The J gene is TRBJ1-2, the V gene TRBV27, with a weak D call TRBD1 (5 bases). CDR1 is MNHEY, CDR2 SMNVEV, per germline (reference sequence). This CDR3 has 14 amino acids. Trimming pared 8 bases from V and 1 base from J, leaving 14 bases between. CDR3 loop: CASSVGGFNYGYTF. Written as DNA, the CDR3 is TGTGCCAGCTCTGTGGGGGGTTTTAACTATGGCTACACCTTC.

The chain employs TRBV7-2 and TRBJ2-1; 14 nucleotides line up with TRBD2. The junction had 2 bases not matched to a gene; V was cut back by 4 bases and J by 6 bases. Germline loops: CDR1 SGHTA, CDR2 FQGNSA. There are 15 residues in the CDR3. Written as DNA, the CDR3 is TGTGCCAGCAGCTCCGGGACTAGCGGGGGCAATGAGCAGTTCTTC. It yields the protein CASSSGTSGGNEQFF.

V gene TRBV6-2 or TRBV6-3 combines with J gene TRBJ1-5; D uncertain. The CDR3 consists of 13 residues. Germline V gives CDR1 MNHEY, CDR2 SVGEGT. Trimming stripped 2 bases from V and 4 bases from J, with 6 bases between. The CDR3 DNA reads TGTGCCAGCAGTTACACCGGTAATCAGCCCCAGCATTTT. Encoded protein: CASSYTGNQPQHF.

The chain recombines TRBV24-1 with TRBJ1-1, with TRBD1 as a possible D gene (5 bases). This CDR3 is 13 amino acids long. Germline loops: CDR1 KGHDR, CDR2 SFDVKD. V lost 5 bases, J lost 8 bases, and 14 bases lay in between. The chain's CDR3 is CATSALHGGEAFF. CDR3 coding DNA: TGTGCCACCAGTGCTCTCCACGGGGGAGAAGCTTTCTTT.

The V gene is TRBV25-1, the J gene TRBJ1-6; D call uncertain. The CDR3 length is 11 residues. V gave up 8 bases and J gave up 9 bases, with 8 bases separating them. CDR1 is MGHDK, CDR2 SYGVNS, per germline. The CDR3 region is CASSRGSPLHF. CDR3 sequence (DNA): TGTGCCAGCTCACGGGGTTCACCCCTCCACTTT.

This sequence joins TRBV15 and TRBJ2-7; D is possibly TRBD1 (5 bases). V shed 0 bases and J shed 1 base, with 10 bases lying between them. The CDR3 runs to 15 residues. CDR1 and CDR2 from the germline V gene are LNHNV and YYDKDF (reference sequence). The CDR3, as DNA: TGTGCCACCAGCAGAGATCAGGCAGGGTCCTACGAGCAGTACTTC. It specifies CATSRDQAGSYEQYF.

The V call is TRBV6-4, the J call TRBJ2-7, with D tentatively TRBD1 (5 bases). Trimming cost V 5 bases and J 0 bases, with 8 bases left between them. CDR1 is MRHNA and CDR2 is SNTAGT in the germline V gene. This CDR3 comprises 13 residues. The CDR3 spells CASSLQASYEQYF. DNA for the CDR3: TGTGCCAGCAGTTTACAGGCCTCCTACGAGCAGTACTTC.

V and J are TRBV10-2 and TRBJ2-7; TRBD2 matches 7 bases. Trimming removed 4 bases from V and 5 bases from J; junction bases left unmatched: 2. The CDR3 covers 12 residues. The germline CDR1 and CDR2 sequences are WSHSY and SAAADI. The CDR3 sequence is CASSVAGNEQYV. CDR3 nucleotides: TGCGCCAGCAGTGTAGCGGGCAACGAGCAGTACGTC.

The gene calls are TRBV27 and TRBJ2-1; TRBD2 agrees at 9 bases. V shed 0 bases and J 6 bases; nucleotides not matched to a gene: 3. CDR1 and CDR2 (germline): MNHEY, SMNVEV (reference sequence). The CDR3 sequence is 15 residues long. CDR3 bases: TGTGCCAGCAGTTTATCTAGCGGGAGACCCAATGAGCAGTTCTTC. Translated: CASSLSSGRPNEQFF.

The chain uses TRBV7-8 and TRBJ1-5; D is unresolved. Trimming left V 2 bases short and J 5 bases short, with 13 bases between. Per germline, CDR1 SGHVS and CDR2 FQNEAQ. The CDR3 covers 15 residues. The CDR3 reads CASSLFEQRHQPQHF. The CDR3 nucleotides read TGTGCCAGCAGCTTATTTGAACAGCGGCATCAGCCCCAGCATTTT.

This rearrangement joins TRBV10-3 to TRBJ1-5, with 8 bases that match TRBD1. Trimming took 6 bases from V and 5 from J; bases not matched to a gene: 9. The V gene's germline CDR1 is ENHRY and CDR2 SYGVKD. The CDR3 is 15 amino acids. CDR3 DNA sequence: TGTGCCATCAGCGACAGGCCAGGGGGCGATCAGCCCCAGCATTTT. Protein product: CAISDRPGGDQPQHF.

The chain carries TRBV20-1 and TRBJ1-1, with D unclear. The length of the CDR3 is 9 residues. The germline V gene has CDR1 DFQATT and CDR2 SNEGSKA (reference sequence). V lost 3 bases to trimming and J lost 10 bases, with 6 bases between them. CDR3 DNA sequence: TGCAGTGCTAGTCGAGCAGCTTTCTTT. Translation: CSASRAAFF.

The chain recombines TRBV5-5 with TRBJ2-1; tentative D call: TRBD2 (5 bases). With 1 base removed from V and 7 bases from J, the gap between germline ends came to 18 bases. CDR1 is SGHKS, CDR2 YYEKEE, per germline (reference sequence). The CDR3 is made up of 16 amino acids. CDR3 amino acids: CASSLYGGRTSNEQFF. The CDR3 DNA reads TGTGCCAGCAGCTTGTATGGAGGTAGGACGTCAAATGAGCAGTTCTTC.

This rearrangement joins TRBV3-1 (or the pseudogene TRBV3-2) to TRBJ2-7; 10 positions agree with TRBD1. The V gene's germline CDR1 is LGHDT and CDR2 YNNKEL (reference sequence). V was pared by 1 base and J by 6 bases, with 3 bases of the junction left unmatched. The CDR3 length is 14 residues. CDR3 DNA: TGTGCCAGCAGCCAAGGACAGGGGGCGAGCGAGCAGTACGTC. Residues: CASSQGQGASEQYV.

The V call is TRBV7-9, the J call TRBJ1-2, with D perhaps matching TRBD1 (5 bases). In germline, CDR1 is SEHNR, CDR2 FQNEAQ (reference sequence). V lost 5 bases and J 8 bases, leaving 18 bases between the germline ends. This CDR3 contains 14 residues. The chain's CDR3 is CASSAPLGGIGYTF. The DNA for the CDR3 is TGTGCCAGCAGCGCACCCTTGGGGGGGATCGGCTACACCTTC.

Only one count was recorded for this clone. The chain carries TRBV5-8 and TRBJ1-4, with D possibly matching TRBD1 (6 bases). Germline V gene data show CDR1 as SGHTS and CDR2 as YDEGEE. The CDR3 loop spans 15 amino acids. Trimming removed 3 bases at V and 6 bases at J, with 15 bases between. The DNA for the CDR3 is TGTGCCAGCAGCTCGGATCTACAGGGAGATGAAAAACTGTTTTTT. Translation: CASSSDLQGDEKLFF.

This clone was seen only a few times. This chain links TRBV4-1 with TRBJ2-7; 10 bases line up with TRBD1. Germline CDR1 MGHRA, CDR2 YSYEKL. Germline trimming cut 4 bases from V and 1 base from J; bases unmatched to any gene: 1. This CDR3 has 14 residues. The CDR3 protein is CASSPGQGSYEQYF. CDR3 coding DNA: TGCGCCAGCAGCCCGGGACAGGGGTCCTACGAGCAGTACTTC.

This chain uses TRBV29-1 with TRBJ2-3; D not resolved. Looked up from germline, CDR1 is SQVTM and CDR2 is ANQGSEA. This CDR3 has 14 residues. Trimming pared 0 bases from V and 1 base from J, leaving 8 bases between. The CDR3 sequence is CSVEEGRGTDTQYF. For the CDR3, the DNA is TGCAGCGTTGAAGAGGGCCGCGGCACAGATACGCAGTATTTT.

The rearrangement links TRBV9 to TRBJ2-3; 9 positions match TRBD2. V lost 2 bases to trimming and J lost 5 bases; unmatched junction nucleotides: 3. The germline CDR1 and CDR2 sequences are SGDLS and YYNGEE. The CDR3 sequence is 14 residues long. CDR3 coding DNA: TGTGCCAGCAGCGTCTTACTAGCGGGAGATACGCAGTATTTT. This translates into CASSVLLAGDTQYF.

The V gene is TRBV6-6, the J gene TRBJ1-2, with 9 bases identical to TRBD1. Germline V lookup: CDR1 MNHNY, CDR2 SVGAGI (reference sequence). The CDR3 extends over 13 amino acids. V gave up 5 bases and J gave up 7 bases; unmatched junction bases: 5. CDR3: CASSPGQGLGYTF. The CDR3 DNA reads TGTGCCAGCAGTCCGGGACAGGGACTTGGCTACACCTTC.

Written as DNA, the CDR3 is TGTGCCAGCAGTTTGGGTGCAGGGGGCAATCAGCCCCAGCATTTT. This gives the protein CASSLGAGGNQPQHF. The rearrangement joins TRBV28 to TRBJ1-5; TRBD1 might be the D (6 bases). Trimming shortened V by 3 bases and J by 2 bases, and 11 bases separated the two germline ends. This CDR3 is 15 amino acids long. Germline CDR1 MDHEN, CDR2 SYDVKM.

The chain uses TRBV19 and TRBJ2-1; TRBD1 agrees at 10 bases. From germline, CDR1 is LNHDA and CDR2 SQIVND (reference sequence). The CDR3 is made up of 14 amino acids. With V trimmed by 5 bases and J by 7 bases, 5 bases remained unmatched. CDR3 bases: TGTGCCAGTAGTGGGGACAGGGGTCGAAATGAGCAGTTCTTC. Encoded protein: CASSGDRGRNEQFF. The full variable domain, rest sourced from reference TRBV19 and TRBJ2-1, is DGGITQSPKYLFRKEGQNVTLSCEQNLNHDAMYWYRQDPGQGLRLIYYSQIVNDFQKGDIAEGYSVSREKKESFPLTVTSAQKNPTAFYLCASSGDRGRNEQFFGPGTRLTVL.